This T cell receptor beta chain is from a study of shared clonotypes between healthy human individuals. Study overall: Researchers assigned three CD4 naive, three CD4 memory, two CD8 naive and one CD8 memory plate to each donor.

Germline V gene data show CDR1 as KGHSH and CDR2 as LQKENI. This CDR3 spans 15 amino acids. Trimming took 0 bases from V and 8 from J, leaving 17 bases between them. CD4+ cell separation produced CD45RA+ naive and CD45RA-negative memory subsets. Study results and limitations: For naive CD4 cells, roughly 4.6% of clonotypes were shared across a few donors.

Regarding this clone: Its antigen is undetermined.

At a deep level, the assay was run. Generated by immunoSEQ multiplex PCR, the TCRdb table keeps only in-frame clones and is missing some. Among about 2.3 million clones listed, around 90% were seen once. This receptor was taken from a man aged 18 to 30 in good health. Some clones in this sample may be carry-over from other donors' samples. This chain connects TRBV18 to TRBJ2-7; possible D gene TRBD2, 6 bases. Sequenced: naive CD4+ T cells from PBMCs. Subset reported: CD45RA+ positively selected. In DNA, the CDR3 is TGTGCCAGCTCACCACCGGAGGGGAGTCAGGTGAAGCAGTACTTC. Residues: CASSPPEGSQVKQYF. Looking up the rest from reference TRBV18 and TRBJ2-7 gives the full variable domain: NAGVMQNPRHLVRRRGQEARLRCSPMKGHSHVYWYRQLPEEGLKFMVYLQKENIIDESGMPKERFSAEFPKEGPSILRIQQVVRGDSAAYFCASSPPEGSQVKQYFGPGTRLTVT.